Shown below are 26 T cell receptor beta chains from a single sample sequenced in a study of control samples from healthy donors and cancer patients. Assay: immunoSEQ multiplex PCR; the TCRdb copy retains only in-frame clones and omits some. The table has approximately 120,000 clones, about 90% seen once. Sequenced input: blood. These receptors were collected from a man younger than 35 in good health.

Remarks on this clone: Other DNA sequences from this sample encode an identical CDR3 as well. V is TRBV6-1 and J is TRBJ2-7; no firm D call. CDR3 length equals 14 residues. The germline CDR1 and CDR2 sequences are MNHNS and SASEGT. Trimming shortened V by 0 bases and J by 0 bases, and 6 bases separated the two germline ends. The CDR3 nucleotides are TGTGCCAGCAGTGAAGCACACAACTCCTACGAGCAGTACTTC. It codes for CASSEAHNSYEQYF.

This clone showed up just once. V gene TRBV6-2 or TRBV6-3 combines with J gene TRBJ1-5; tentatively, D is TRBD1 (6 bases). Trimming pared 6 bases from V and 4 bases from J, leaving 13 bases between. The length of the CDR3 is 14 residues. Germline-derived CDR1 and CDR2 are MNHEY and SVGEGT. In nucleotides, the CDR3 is TGTGCCAGCAGCCCCGGGGGCTCTAATCAGCCCCAGCATTTT. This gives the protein CASSPGGSNQPQHF.

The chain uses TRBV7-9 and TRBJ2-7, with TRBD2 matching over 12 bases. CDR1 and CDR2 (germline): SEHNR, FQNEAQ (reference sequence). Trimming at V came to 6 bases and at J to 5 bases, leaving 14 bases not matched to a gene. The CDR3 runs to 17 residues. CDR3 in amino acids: CASSPDETSGRINEQYF. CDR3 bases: TGTGCCAGCAGTCCCGATGAGACTAGCGGGAGAATCAACGAGCAGTACTTC.

The CDR3: CASSRTGNSGANVLTF. CDR3 DNA: TGTGCCAGCAGTCGGACAGGGAACTCTGGGGCCAACGTCCTGACTTTC. J is TRBJ2-6 and V is TRBV2, with TRBD1 matching 8 bases. V lost 5 bases and J lost 0; bases outside the gene matches: 3. The CDR3 consists of 16 residues. From germline, CDR1 is SNHLY and CDR2 FYNNEI.

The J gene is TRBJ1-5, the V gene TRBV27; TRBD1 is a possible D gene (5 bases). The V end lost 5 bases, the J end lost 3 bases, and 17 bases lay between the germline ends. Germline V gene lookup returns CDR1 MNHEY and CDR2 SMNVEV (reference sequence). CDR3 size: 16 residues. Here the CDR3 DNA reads TGTGCCAGCAGTCTAACCTATGACAGCCCCAATCAGCCCCAGCATTTT. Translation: CASSLTYDSPNQPQHF.

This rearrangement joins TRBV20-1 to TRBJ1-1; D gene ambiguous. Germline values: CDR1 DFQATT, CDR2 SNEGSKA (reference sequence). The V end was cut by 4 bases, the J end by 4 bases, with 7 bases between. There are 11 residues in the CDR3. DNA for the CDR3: TGCAGTGCTACCGGTATCACTGAAGCTTTCTTT. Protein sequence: CSATGITEAFF.

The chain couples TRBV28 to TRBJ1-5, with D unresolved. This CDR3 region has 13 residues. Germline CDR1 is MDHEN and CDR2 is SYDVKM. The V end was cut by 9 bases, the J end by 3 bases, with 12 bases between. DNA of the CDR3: TGTGCCAGTAAGGGTCAGAACAATCAGCCCCAGCATTTT. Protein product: CASKGQNNQPQHF.

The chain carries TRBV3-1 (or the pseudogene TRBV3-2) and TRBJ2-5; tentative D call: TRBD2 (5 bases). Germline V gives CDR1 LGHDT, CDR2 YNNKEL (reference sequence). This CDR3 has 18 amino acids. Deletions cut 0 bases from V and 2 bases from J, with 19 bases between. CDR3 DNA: TGTGCCAGCAGCCAAGACCCTCGCGGATCGTGGAGGCAAGAGACCCAGTACTTC. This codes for CASSQDPRGSWRQETQYF.

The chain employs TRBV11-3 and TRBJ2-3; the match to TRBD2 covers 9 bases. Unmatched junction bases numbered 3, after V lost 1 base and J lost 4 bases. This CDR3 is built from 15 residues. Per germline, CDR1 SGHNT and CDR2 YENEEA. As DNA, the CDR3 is TGTGCCAGCAGCTTAGTAGTAGCGGGGGCAGATACGCAGTATTTT. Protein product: CASSLVVAGADTQYF.

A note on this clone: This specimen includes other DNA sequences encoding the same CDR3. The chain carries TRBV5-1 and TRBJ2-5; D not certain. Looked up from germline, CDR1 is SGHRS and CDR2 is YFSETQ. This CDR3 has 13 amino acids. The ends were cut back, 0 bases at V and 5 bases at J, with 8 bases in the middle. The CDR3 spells CASSLALRETQYF. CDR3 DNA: TGCGCCAGCAGCTTGGCCCTACGGGAGACCCAGTACTTC.

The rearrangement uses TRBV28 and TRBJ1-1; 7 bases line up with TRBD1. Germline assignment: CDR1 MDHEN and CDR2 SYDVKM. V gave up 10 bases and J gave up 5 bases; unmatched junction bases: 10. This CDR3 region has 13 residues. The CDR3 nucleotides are TGTGCCACTGAGGGGGCAGCCACGACTGAAGCTTTCTTT. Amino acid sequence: CATEGAATTEAFF.

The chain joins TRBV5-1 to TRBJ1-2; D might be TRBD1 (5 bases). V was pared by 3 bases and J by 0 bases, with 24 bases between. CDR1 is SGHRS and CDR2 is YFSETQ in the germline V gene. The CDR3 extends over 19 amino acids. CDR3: CASSSPSRGLDSTNYGYTF. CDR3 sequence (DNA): TGCGCCAGCAGCTCGCCCAGTCGGGGACTAGACTCAACTAACTATGGCTACACCTTC.

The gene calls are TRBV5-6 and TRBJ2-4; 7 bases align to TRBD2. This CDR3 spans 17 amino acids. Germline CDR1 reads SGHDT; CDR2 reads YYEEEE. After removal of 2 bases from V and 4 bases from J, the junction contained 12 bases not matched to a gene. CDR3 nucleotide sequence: TGTGCCAGCAGCTTTGGACGAACCGGGAGGCTGAAAAACATTCAGTACTTC. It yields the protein CASSFGRTGRLKNIQYF.

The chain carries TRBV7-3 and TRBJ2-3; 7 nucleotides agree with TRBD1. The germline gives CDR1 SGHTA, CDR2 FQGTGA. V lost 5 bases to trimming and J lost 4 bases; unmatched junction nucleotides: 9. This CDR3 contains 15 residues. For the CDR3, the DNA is TGTGCCAGCAGCATCCCCGGACAGGCATCAGATACGCAGTATTTT. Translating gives CASSIPGQASDTQYF.

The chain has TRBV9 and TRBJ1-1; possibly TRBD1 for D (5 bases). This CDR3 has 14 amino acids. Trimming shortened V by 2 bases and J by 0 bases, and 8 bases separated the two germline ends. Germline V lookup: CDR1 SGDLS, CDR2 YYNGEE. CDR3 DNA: TGTGCCAGCAGCGTCAGCAGGGTGAACACTGAAGCTTTCTTT. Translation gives CASSVSRVNTEAFF.

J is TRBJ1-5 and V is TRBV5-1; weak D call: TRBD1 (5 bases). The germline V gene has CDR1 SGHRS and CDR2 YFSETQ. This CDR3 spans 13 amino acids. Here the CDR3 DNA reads TGCCCCACCAGCCCGGGGGGGGGAGAGCCCCAGCATTTT. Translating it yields CPTSPGGGEPQHF.

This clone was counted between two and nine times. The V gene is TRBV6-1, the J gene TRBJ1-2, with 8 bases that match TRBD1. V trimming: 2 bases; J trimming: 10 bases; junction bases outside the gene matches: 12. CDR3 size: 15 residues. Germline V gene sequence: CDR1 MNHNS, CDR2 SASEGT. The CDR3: CASSEQGATHVVYTF. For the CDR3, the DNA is TGTGCCAGCAGTGAACAGGGGGCAACCCATGTAGTCTACACCTTC.

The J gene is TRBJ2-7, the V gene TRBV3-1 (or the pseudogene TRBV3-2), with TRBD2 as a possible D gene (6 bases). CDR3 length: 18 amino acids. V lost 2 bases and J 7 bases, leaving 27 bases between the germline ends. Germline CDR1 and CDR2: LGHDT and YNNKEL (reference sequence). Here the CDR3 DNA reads TGTGCCAGCAGCCAAAGGTTTAGTCGGGGACTCTTGTTTGTGGAGCAGTACTTC. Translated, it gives CASSQRFSRGLLFVEQYF.

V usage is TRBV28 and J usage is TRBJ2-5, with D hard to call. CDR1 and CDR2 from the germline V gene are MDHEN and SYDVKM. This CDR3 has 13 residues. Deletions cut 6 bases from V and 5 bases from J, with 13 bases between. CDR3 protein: CASSEGSVETQYF. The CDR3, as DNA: TGTGCCAGCAGCGAAGGGTCCGTCGAGACCCAGTACTTC. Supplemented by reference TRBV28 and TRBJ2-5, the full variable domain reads DVKVTQSSRYLVKRTGEKVFLECVQDMDHENMFWYRQDPGLGLRLIYFSYDVKMKEKGDIPEGYSVSREKKERFSLILESASTNQTSMYLCASSEGSVETQYFGPGTRLLVL.

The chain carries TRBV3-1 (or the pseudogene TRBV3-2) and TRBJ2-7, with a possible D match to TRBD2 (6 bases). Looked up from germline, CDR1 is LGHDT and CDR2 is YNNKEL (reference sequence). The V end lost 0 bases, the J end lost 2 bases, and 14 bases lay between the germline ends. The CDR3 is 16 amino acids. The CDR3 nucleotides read TGTGCCAGCAGCCAAGAATTATGGCGGGGAACCTACGAGCAGTACTTC. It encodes CASSQELWRGTYEQYF.

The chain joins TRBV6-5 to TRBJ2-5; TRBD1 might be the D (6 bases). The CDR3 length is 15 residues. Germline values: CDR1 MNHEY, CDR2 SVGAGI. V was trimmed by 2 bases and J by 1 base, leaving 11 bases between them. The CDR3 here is CASSYLQGRQETQYF. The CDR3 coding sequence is TGTGCCAGCAGTTACCTACAGGGCCGCCAAGAGACCCAGTACTTC.

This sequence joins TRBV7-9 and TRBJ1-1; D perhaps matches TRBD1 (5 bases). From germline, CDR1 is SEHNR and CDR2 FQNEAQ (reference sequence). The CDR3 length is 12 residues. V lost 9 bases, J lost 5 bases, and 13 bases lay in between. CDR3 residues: CASRGQGTEAFF. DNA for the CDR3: TGTGCCAGTCGAGGCCAGGGAACTGAAGCTTTCTTT. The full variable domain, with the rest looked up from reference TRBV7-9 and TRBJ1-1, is DTGVSQNPRHKITKRGQNVTFRCDPISEHNRLYWYRQTLGQGPEFLTYFQNEAQLEKSRLLSDRFSAERPKGSFSTLEIQRTEQGDSAMYLCASRGQGTEAFFGQGTRLTVV.

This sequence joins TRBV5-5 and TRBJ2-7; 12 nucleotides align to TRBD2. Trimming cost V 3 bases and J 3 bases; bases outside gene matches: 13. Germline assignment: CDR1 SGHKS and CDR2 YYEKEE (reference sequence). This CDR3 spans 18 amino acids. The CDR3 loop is CASSYSTSGRPSDYEQYF. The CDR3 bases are TGTGCCAGCAGCTATTCGACTAGCGGGAGACCGAGTGACTACGAGCAGTACTTC.

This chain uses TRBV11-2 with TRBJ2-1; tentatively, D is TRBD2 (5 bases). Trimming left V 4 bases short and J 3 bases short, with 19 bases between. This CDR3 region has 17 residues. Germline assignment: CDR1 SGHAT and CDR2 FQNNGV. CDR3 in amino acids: CASSSPITGSGYNEQFF. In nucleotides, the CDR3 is TGTGCCAGCAGCTCCCCTATAACGGGATCGGGCTACAATGAGCAGTTCTTC.

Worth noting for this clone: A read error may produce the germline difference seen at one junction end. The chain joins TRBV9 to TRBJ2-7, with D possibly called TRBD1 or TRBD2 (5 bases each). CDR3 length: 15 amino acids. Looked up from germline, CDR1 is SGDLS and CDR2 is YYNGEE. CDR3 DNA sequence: TGTGCCAACAGCAGCCCGGGGACGGCAACCTACGAGCAGTACTTC. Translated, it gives CANSSPGTATYEQYF. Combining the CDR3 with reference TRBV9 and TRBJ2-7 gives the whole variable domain DSGVTQTPKHLITATGQRVTLRCSPRSGDLSVYWYQQSLDQGLQFLIQYYNGEERAKGNILERFSAQQFPDLHSELNLSSLELGDSALYFCANSSPGTATYEQYFGPGTRLTVT.

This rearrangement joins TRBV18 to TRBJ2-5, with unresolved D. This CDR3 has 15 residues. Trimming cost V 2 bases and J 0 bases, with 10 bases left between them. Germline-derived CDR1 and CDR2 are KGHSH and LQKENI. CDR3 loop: CASSPMATNQETQYF. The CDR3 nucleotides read TGTGCCAGCTCACCAATGGCGACAAACCAAGAGACCCAGTACTTC.